The 27 T cell receptor beta chains below all came from one sample that was sequenced in a study of blood T cell repertoires in COVID-19. Sequencing used immunoSEQ multiplex PCR; TCRdb keeps in-frame clones, though not all of them. The table lists roughly 120,000 clones, approximately 82% of them singletons. Sequenced input: peripheral blood. These receptors originate from an elderly woman with acute or convalescent COVID-19.

This chain connects TRBV19 to TRBJ1-2; 7 nucleotides line up with TRBD1. Trimming cost V 8 bases and J 1 base; bases outside gene matches: 7. CDR1 is LNHDA, CDR2 SQIVND, per germline (reference sequence). This CDR3 contains 14 residues. The CDR3 nucleotides read TGTGCCAGTGGACCCCGGGACAGTAACTATGGCTACACCTTC. Translating it yields CASGPRDSNYGYTF. Together with reference TRBV19 and TRBJ1-2, the CDR3 gives the full variable domain: DGGITQSPKYLFRKEGQNVTLSCEQNLNHDAMYWYRQDPGQGLRLIYYSQIVNDFQKGDIAEGYSVSREKKESFPLTVTSAQKNPTAFYLCASGPRDSNYGYTFGSGTRLTVV.

CDR3 nucleotide sequence: TGTGCCAGCAGCTTACCGTGGCAGGGGGAGCAAGAGACCCAGTACTTC. This codes for CASSLPWQGEQETQYF. The V call is TRBV7-8, the J call TRBJ2-5; 7 bases are a match to TRBD1. The CDR3 extends over 16 amino acids. Trimming removed 2 bases from V and 2 bases from J; junction bases left unmatched: 8. Germline assignment: CDR1 SGHVS and CDR2 FQNEAQ.

V usage is TRBV30 and J usage is TRBJ2-7, with 7 bases fitting TRBD1. The germline CDR1 and CDR2 sequences are GTSNPN and SVGIG (reference sequence). V lost 4 bases and J lost 0; bases outside the gene matches: 6. CDR3 length equals 14 residues. The chain's CDR3 is CAWNGQASSYEQYF. CDR3 nucleotide sequence: TGTGCCTGGAACGGACAGGCGAGCTCCTACGAGCAGTACTTC. Full variable domain (outside the CDR3, taken from reference TRBV30 and TRBJ2-7): SQTIHQWPATLVQPVGSPLSLECTVEGTSNPNLYWYRQAAGRGLQLLFYSVGIGQISSEVPQNLSASRPQDRQFILSSKKLLLSDSGFYLCAWNGQASSYEQYFGPGTRLTVT.

This clone showed up just a few times. The CDR3 spells CAIRDTSGGYTDTQYF. In DNA, the CDR3 is TGTGCCATCAGGGATACTAGCGGGGGGTACACAGATACGCAGTATTTT. This chain connects TRBV10-3 to TRBJ2-3, with TRBD2 identical over 12 bases. CDR1 and CDR2 from the germline V gene are ENHRY and SYGVKD. This CDR3 spans 16 amino acids. V was clipped by 6 bases and J by 2 bases; unmatched bases: 6.

The genes are TRBV4-3 and TRBJ1-5; D is uncertain. V was clipped by 0 bases and J by 5 bases, with 8 bases between them. Germline V CDR1 and CDR2: LGHNA, YSLEER. The CDR3 spans 14 residues. CDR3 sequence: CASSQDQQYQPQHF. Written as DNA, the CDR3 is TGCGCCAGCAGCCAAGATCAACAATATCAGCCCCAGCATTTT.

The V and J genes are TRBV7-9 and TRBJ1-5; 10 bases line up with TRBD1. The CDR3 extends over 15 amino acids. V lost 1 base to trimming and J lost 7 bases; unmatched junction nucleotides: 4. Germline V gives CDR1 SEHNR, CDR2 FQNEAQ (reference sequence). In DNA form, the CDR3 reads TGTGCCAGCAGCTTAGGACAGGGGGCTCGGCAGCCCCAGCATTTT. Translating gives CASSLGQGARQPQHF.

The V and J genes are TRBV7-9 and TRBJ1-4; D is unclear. V lost 0 bases, J lost 3 bases, and 5 bases lay in between. CDR3 length equals 14 residues. Germline V gene lookup returns CDR1 SEHNR and CDR2 FQNEAQ (reference sequence). Here the CDR3 DNA reads TGTGCCAGCAGCTTAGCCACAGCTAATGAAAAACTGTTTTTT. It translates to CASSLATANEKLFF. The whole variable domain, filled in from reference TRBV7-9 and TRBJ1-4, reads DTGVSQNPRHKITKRGQNVTFRCDPISEHNRLYWYRQTLGQGPEFLTYFQNEAQLEKSRLLSDRFSAERPKGSFSTLEIQRTEQGDSAMYLCASSLATANEKLFFGSGTQLSVL.

The CDR3 nucleotides are TGTGCCAGCAGTTTAGCGGTGCCCAATGAGCAGTTCTTC. It codes for CASSLAVPNEQFF. The rearrangement links TRBV27 to TRBJ2-1, with D hard to call. V was clipped by 2 bases and J by 6 bases, with 8 bases between them. The CDR3 is 13 amino acids. CDR1 and CDR2 from the germline V gene are MNHEY and SMNVEV (reference sequence).

The chain carries TRBV12-3 or TRBV12-4 and TRBJ1-6; no firm D call. The CDR3 length is 12 residues. The V and J ends lost 3 bases and 9 bases respectively, with 6 bases between them. The CDR3 DNA sequence: TGTGCCAGCAGTTTTCAGGCTTCACCCCTCCACTTT. Translating gives CASSFQASPLHF.

The chain uses TRBV15 and TRBJ1-4, with 10 bases identical to TRBD1. Germline CDR1 reads LNHNV; CDR2 reads YYDKDF (reference sequence). The CDR3 covers 15 residues. J lost 5 bases, V lost 5 bases, and 5 bases had no gene match. The CDR3 protein is CATSPRTGGNEKLFF. DNA for the CDR3: TGTGCCACCAGCCCAAGGACAGGGGGGAATGAAAAACTGTTTTTT.

V usage is TRBV3-1 (or the pseudogene TRBV3-2) and J usage is TRBJ1-2, with 12 bases fitting TRBD1. Losses at the gene ends were 4 bases for V and 6 bases for J; bases not matched to a gene: 3. Germline lookup yields CDR1 LGHDT and CDR2 YNNKEL (reference sequence). The CDR3 spans 14 residues. CDR3 residues: CASSPGQGAHGYTF. The CDR3 bases are TGTGCCAGCAGCCCGGGACAGGGGGCACATGGCTACACCTTC.

The chain uses TRBV7-2 and TRBJ2-5; 9 bases are shared with TRBD2. Germline CDR1 reads SGHTA; CDR2 reads FQGNSA. The CDR3 contains 16 residues. Losses at the gene ends were 5 bases for V and 4 bases for J; bases not matched to a gene: 11. CDR3 nucleotides: TGTGCCAGCAGCCCCTGGACTAGCGCTCGCCCAGAGACCCAGTACTTC. Its translation: CASSPWTSARPETQYF.

The rearrangement uses TRBV19 and TRBJ1-2; D is ambiguous. V was clipped by 3 bases and J by 4 bases, with 9 bases between them. The CDR3 spans 13 residues. CDR1 is LNHDA and CDR2 is SQIVND in the germline V gene (reference sequence). CDR3 in amino acids: CASSMPGSYGYTF. In nucleotides, the CDR3 is TGTGCCAGTAGTATGCCGGGGAGCTATGGCTACACCTTC.

This chain links TRBV30 with TRBJ1-1, with 7 bases identical to TRBD1. J lost 4 bases, V lost 4 bases, and 6 bases had no gene match. The CDR3 covers 13 residues. Germline V gene data show CDR1 as GTSNPN and CDR2 as SVGIG (reference sequence). The CDR3 DNA sequence: TGTGCCTGGAACAGGGGAAGGGCCACTGAAGCTTTCTTT. Its translation: CAWNRGRATEAFF.

The chain recombines TRBV5-4 with TRBJ1-1; 8 bases are shared with TRBD1. The CDR3 spans 14 residues. The V and J ends lost 3 bases and 4 bases, in that order; junction bases with no gene match: 5. Germline V lookup: CDR1 SGHNT, CDR2 YYREEE (reference sequence). The CDR3 DNA sequence: TGTGCCAGCAGCTCAGGGGGCTGGGGCACTGAAGCTTTCTTT. Translation: CASSSGGWGTEAFF.

This rearrangement joins TRBV12-5 to TRBJ2-2; D might be TRBD1 (6 bases). Germline assignment: CDR1 LGHNT and CDR2 FRNRAP. The V end lost 9 bases, the J end lost 7 bases, and 15 bases lay between the germline ends. This CDR3 has 13 residues. Written as DNA, the CDR3 is TGTGCTAGCACACAGGGTTACAGCGGGGAGCTGTTTTTT. It encodes CASTQGYSGELFF.

The V call is TRBV4-2, the J call TRBJ1-5; 7 bases are a match to TRBD1. V lost 1 base to trimming and J lost 5 bases; unmatched junction nucleotides: 5. This CDR3 spans 15 amino acids. CDR1 and CDR2 from the germline V gene are LGHNA and YNFKEQ. CDR3 in DNA: TGTGCCAGCAGCCAAGCGCAGGGGGGTGATCAGCCCCAGCATTTT. Translated: CASSQAQGGDQPQHF.

This rearrangement joins TRBV5-3 to TRBJ1-1; 8 bases map to TRBD1. TRBV5-3 is recorded as an ORF, its role being uncertain. This CDR3 is 17 amino acids long. V shed 9 bases and J 3 bases; nucleotides not matched to a gene: 19. The CDR3 spells CATFSGTGKNAYTEAFF. CDR3 sequence (DNA): TGTGCCACATTTTCCGGGACAGGAAAAAATGCGTACACTGAAGCTTTCTTT.

This clone was seen more than once but under ten times. The chain has TRBV3-1 (or the pseudogene TRBV3-2) and TRBJ2-2; 12 bases are a match to TRBD2. This CDR3 comprises 15 residues. From germline, CDR1 is LGHDT and CDR2 YNNKEL (reference sequence). The V and J ends lost 4 bases and 6 bases, in that order; junction bases with no gene match: 3. The CDR3 DNA sequence: TGTGCCAGCAGCCTAGCTAGCGGGAGGGCCGGGGAGCTGTTTTTT. Translating gives CASSLASGRAGELFF.

The chain uses TRBV30 and TRBJ1-5, with a weak D call TRBD1 (6 bases). Between the trimmed V and J ends, which lost 2 bases and 10 bases, there was a span of 12 bases. This CDR3 is built from 12 residues. Germline V CDR1 and CDR2: GTSNPN, SVGIG (reference sequence). CDR3 nucleotides: TGTGCCTGGAGTCGGACACAGGGACCCCAGCATTTT. It is translated as CAWSRTQGPQHF.

V is TRBV6-2 or TRBV6-3 and J is TRBJ2-7, with D perhaps TRBD1 (6 bases). The CDR3 has 13 residues. Germline values: CDR1 MNHEY, CDR2 SVGEGT. The V end lost 5 bases, the J end lost 8 bases, and 16 bases lay between the germline ends. The CDR3 is CASSTLQGGQQYF. The CDR3 bases are TGTGCCAGCAGTACACTACAGGGCGGGCAGCAGTACTTC.

The chain employs TRBV5-4 and TRBJ1-6, with D possibly TRBD1 on 5 matching bases. CDR1 and CDR2 from the germline V gene are SGHNT and YYREEE (reference sequence). V was trimmed by 4 bases and J by 7 bases, leaving 18 bases between them. This CDR3 contains 16 residues. DNA for the CDR3: TGTGCCAGCAGCATCCCAGGTGGGGCGCGGAATTCACCCCTCCACTTT. This codes for CASSIPGGARNSPLHF.

The chain joins TRBV10-3 to TRBJ1-1, with D maybe TRBD1 (5 bases). CDR3 length: 14 amino acids. Trimming left V 0 bases short and J 3 bases short, with 8 bases between. The germline V gene has CDR1 ENHRY and CDR2 SYGVKD. The CDR3 reads CAISESGGYTEAFF. CDR3 DNA sequence: TGTGCCATCAGTGAGTCGGGGGGGTACACTGAAGCTTTCTTT.

The chain carries TRBV28 and TRBJ1-5, with D uncertain. V shed 6 bases and J shed 7 bases, with 16 bases lying between them. Per germline, CDR1 MDHEN and CDR2 SYDVKM. The CDR3 loop spans 14 amino acids. Here the CDR3 DNA reads TGTGCCAGCAGGTCGGTCGGGGTGGGACAGCCCCAGCATTTT. Protein sequence: CASRSVGVGQPQHF.

The chain carries TRBV27 and TRBJ2-3, with 9 positions matching TRBD2. This CDR3 has 16 amino acids. CDR1 MNHEY and CDR2 SMNVEV come from the germline V gene (reference sequence). V lost 7 bases and J lost 2; bases outside the gene matches: 10. The CDR3 here is CASTRAGGIATDTQYF. Written as DNA, the CDR3 is TGTGCCAGCACCAGGGCGGGGGGGATCGCCACAGATACGCAGTATTTT.

V gene TRBV28 combines with J gene TRBJ1-5; 12 nucleotides align to TRBD1. V trimming: 4 bases; J trimming: 7 bases; junction bases outside the gene matches: 5. CDR1 and CDR2 (germline): MDHEN, SYDVKM. The CDR3 is 15 residues long. The CDR3 DNA reads as TGTGCCAGCAGTTCCGGGACAGGGGGCTTCCAGCCCCAGCATTTT. This translates into CASSSGTGGFQPQHF.

The chain is built from TRBV4-1 and TRBJ2-5, with 8 bases aligning to TRBD1. This CDR3 contains 16 residues. Germline CDR1 reads MGHRA; CDR2 reads YSYEKL. The ends lost 0 bases at V and 8 bases at J; junction bases unmatched: 11. The CDR3: CASSQDSTGVMFTQYF. DNA for the CDR3: TGCGCCAGCAGCCAAGATTCGACAGGGGTTATGTTCACCCAGTACTTC.